Given below is one T cell receptor (beta chain) in context. This record comes from a study of CD4 and CD8 cells across lung adenocarcinoma regions. CDR1 MGHDK and CDR2 SYGVNS come from the germline V gene. The V end lost 1 base, the J end lost 2 bases, and 13 bases lay between the germline ends. The CDR3 is 16 amino acids. TCRdb called the PCR reads again in MiXCR, with one record for every CDR3 protein. Among 8,000 to 10,000 distinct CDR3 sequences, 46% were seen once, and the ten largest hold around 19%. Localized lung adenocarcinoma, a non-small cell lung cancer, affected the donors. Sequencing used CD4+ T cells from the margin of a lung tumor. The origin of this receptor is a female donor with lung adenocarcinoma. The CD4 and CD8 labels of this study may be unreliable. The chain employs TRBV25-1 and TRBJ2-3; D may correspond to TRBD1 or TRBD2 (5 bases each). DNA of the CDR3: TGTGCCAGCAGTGAATTGCCGGGACCGCACACAGATACGCAGTATTTT. Translation gives CASSELPGPHTDTQYF.